The 9 T cell receptor beta chains presented below share a single source sample, sequenced in a study of technical replicates of blood from several donors. Measured with immunoSEQ multiplex PCR; TCRdb has only the in-frame clones, and not every one. The sample has about 97,000 clones, about 95% seen once. The sample was T cells isolated from PBMCs. All receptors come from a human donor in good health.

The chain uses TRBV19 and TRBJ2-3, with a possible D match to TRBD2 (6 bases). The V end was cut by 8 bases, the J end by 4 bases, with 22 bases between. The germline V gene encodes CDR1 LNHDA and CDR2 SQIVND (reference sequence). The CDR3 is 16 residues long. The CDR3 here is CASSPSGDSLPDTQYF. The CDR3 nucleotides are TGTGCCAGTTCCCCATCGGGGGATTCTTTACCAGATACGCAGTATTTT.

The chain is built from TRBV6-5 and TRBJ1-2; 8 bases line up with TRBD1. Per the germline V gene, CDR1 is MNHEY and CDR2 is SVGAGI. V lost 6 bases and J lost 4; bases outside the gene matches: 7. CDR3 length equals 14 residues. The CDR3 here is CASRLLTGGYGYTF. The CDR3 coding sequence is TGTGCCAGCAGATTACTAACAGGGGGCTATGGCTACACCTTC.

CDR3 bases: TGTGCCAGCTCACAGTATAGCTATGGCTACACCTTC. It codes for CASSQYSYGYTF. V usage is TRBV6-1 and J usage is TRBJ1-2; no clear D. The CDR3 length is 12 residues. Germline CDR1 MNHNS, CDR2 SASEGT. With 8 bases removed from V and 4 bases from J, the gap between germline ends came to 11 bases.

This clone was counted a single time. The junction shows a germline mismatch at one end, possibly a read error. The rearrangement uses TRBV15 and TRBJ1-5, with D perhaps TRBD1 (5 bases). The germline CDR1 and CDR2 sequences are LNHNV and YYDKDF (reference sequence). The CDR3 is made up of 15 amino acids. CDR3 loop: CATSGDDSPYQPQHF. In DNA form, the CDR3 reads TGTGCCACCAGCGGAGATGACAGTCCTTATCAGCCCCAGCATTTT.

V usage is TRBV18 and J usage is TRBJ1-1; D is unresolved. The CDR3 consists of 15 residues. Germline V CDR1 and CDR2: KGHSH, LQKENI. Trimming stripped 1 base from V and 0 bases from J, with 9 bases between. CDR3 residues: CASSPQADLNTEAFF. In nucleotides, the CDR3 is TGTGCCAGCTCACCACAGGCGGACTTGAACACTGAAGCTTTCTTT.

The rearrangement uses TRBV27 and TRBJ2-5; D is uncertain. The germline V gene has CDR1 MNHEY and CDR2 SMNVEV (reference sequence). Deletions cut 6 bases from V and 7 bases from J, with 9 bases between. CDR3 length: 11 residues. CDR3 region: CASSYPRTQYF. The CDR3 DNA reads as TGTGCCAGCAGCTACCCACGGACCCAGTACTTC.

The chain links TRBV6-5 to TRBJ2-3; TRBD2 matches at 11 bases. Germline loops: CDR1 MNHEY, CDR2 SVGAGI. Losses at the gene ends were 5 bases for V and 8 bases for J; bases not matched to a gene: 0. This CDR3 contains 12 residues. The CDR3 region has the DNA TGTGCCAGCAGTGGGACTAGCGGTACGCAGTATTTT. It codes for CASSGTSGTQYF.

CDR3 bases: TGTGCCAGCAGTGGCCTAGCGGGAGGGCCCTACGAGCAGTACTTC. Residues: CASSGLAGGPYEQYF. The chain has TRBV6-1 and TRBJ2-7; 12 positions match TRBD2. Trimming at V came to 4 bases and at J to 2 bases, leaving 3 bases not matched to a gene. This CDR3 has 15 residues. Germline CDR1 and CDR2: MNHNS and SASEGT.

This clone appeared once. This chain connects TRBV2 to TRBJ1-5; 8 positions match TRBD1. The CDR3 is 15 amino acids. The V segment lost 4 bases and the J segment 4 bases; nucleotides outside the gene matches: 6. The germline CDR1 and CDR2 sequences are SNHLY and FYNNEI. DNA for the CDR3: TGTGCCAGCAGTGGAGACAGGGGAGGTAATCAGCCCCAGCATTTT. Translating gives CASSGDRGGNQPQHF.